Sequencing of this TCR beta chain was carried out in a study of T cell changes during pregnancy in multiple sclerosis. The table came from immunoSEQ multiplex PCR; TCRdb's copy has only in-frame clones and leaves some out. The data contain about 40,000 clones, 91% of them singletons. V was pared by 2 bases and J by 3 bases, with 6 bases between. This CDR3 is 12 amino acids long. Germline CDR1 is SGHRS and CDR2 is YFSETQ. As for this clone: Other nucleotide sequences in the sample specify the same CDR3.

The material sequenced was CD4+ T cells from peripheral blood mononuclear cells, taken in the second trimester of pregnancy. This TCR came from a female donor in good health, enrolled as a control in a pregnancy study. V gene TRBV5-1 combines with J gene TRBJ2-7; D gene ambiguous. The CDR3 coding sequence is TGCGCCAGCAGCTTAGACTTCTACGAGCAGTACTTC. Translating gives CASSLDFYEQYF. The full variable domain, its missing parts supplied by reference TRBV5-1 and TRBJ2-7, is KAGVTQTPRYLIKTRGQQVTLSCSPISGHRSVSWYQQTPGQGLQFLFEYFSETQRNKGNFPGRFSGRQFSNSRSEMNVSTLELGDSALYLCASSLDFYEQYFGPGTRLTVT.